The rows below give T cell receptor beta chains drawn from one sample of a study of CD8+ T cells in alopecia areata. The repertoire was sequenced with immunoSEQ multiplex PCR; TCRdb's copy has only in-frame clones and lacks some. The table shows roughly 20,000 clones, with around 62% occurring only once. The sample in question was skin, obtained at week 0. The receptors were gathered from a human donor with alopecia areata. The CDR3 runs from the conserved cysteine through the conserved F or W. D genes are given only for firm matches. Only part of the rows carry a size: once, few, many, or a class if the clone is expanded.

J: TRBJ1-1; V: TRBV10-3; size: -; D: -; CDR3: CAISGSGVYTEAFF; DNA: TGTGCCATCAGTGGATCCGGGGTGTACACTGAAGCTTTCTTT
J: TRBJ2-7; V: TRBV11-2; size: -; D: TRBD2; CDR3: CASSQRGGDEQYF; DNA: TGTGCCAGCAGCCAGCGGGGGGGCGACGAGCAGTACTTC
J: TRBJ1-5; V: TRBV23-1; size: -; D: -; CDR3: CASSWAGSNQPQHF; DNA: TGCGCCAGCAGCTGGGCAGGGAGCAATCAGCCCCAGCATTTT
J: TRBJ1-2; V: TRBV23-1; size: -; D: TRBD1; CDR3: CASSQRNRGKYGYTF; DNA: TGCGCCAGCAGTCAAAGGAACAGGGGAAAGTATGGCTACACCTTC
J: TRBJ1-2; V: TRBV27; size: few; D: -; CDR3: CASSSLWGIDYGYTF; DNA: TGTGCCAGCAGTTCCCTCTGGGGGATAGACTATGGCTACACCTTC
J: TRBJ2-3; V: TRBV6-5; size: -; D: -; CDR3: CASSLSEANTDTQYF; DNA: TGTGCCAGCAGTCTCTCCGAAGCAAACACAGATACGCAGTATTTT
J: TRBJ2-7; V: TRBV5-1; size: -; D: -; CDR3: CASSLVEGIYEQYF; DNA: TGCGCCAGCAGCTTGGTGGAGGGAATCTACGAGCAGTACTTC
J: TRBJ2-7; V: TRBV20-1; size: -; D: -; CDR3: CSARDSREQYF; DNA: TGCAGTGCTAGGGACAGTCGCGAGCAGTACTTC
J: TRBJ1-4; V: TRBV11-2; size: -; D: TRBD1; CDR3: CASSLAVGTATNEKLFF; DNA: TGTGCCAGCAGCTTAGCTGTTGGGACAGCAACTAATGAAAAACTGTTTTTT
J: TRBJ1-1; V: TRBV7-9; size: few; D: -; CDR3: CASSLDLGRAEAFF; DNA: TGTGCCAGCAGCTTAGACCTGGGGAGGGCTGAAGCTTTCTTT
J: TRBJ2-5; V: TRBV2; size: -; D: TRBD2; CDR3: CASSFGVLALAQYF; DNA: TGTGCCAGCAGTTTCGGGGTACTAGCGTTGGCCCAGTACTTC
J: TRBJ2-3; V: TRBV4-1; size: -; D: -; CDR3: CASSQDGRATDTQYF; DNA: TGCGCCAGCAGCCAAGATGGCCGGGCGACAGATACGCAGTATTTT
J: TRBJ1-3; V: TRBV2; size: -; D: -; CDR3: CASSEQGGNTIYF; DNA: TGTGCCAGCAGTGAACAGGGTGGAAACACCATATATTTT
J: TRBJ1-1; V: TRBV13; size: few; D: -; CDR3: CASSLPGISGAFF; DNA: TGTGCCAGCAGCTTACCGGGGATATCCGGGGCTTTCTTT
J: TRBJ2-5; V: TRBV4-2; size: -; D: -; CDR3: CASSQAGKETQYF; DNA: TGTGCCAGCAGCCAGGCAGGAAAAGAGACCCAGTACTTC
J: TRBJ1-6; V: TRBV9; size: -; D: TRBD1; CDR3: CASSIGTGDSPLHF; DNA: TGTGCCAGCAGCATTGGGACAGGGGATTCACCCCTCCACTTT
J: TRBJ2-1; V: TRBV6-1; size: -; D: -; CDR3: CASSDRVYNEQFF; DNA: TGTGCCAGCAGTGATCGGGTATACAATGAGCAGTTCTTC
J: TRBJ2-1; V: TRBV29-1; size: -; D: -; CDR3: CSGGGQYNEQFF; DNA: TGCAGCGGGGGGGGACAGTACAATGAGCAGTTCTTC
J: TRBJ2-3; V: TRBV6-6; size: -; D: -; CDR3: CASSRSSPGRQDTQYF; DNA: TGTGCCAGCAGTCGCAGCTCGCCGGGCAGGCAAGATACGCAGTATTTT
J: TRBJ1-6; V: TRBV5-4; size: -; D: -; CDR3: CASSLSAPNSPLHF; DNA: TGTGCCAGCAGCTTATCAGCTCCTAATTCACCCCTCCACTTT
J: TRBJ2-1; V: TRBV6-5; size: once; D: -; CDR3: CASSRTGIGMNEQFF; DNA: TGTGCCAGCAGTCGAACAGGGATTGGGATGAATGAGCAGTTCTTC
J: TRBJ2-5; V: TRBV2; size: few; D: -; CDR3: CASRGRETEETQYF; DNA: TGTGCCAGTAGGGGAAGGGAGACTGAAGAGACCCAGTACTTC
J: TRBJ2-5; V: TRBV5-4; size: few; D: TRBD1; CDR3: CASSFTGEETQYF; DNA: TGTGCCAGCAGCTTTACAGGGGAAGAGACCCAGTACTTC
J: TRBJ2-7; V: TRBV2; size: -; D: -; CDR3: CASSNGYEQYF; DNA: TGTGCCAGCAGTAACGGGTACGAGCAGTACTTC
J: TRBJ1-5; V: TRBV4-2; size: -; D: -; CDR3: CASSQGGPNQPRHF; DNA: TGTGCCAGCAGCCAAGGGGGGCCCAATCAGCCCCGGCATTTT
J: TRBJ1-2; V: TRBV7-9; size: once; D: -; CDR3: CASSRPNYGYTF; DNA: TGTGCCAGCAGCCGGCCGAACTATGGCTACACCTTC
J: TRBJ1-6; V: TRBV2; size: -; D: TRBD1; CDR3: CATYPTGGSGSPLHF; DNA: TGTGCCACCTACCCGACAGGGGGCTCGGGGTCACCCCTCCACTTT
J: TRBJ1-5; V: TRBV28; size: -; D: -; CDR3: CASNGPAAFNQPQHF; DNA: TGTGCCAGCAACGGGCCGGCAGCCTTCAATCAGCCCCAGCATTTT
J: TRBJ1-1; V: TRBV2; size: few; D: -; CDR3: CASSEAAASGKNEAFF; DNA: TGTGCCAGCAGTGAAGCGGCGGCCTCGGGGAAAAATGAAGCTTTCTTT
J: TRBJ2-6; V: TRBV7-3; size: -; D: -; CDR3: CASSTTGDRLQSRANVLTF; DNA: TGTGCCAGCAGCACCACGGGAGACCGCTTACAAAGTCGGGCCAACGTCCTGACTTTC
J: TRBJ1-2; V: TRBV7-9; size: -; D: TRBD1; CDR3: CASSLALGQAPNYGYTF; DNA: TGTGCCAGCAGCTTAGCCCTGGGACAGGCCCCAAACTATGGCTACACCTTC
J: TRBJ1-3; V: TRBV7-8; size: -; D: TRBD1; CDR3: CASSPGTAGNTIYF; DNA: TGTGCCAGCAGCCCAGGGACAGCTGGAAACACCATATATTTT
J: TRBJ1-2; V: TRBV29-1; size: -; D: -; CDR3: CSVHEWIDYGYTF; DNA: TGCAGCGTCCATGAATGGATAGACTATGGCTACACCTTC
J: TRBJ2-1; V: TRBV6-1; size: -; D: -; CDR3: CASSEGRPYNEQFF; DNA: TGTGCCAGCAGTGAGGGCAGGCCCTACAATGAGCAGTTCTTC
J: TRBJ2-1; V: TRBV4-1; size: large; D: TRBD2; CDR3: CASSQVDMGFRGGNEQFF; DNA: TGCGCCAGCAGCCAAGTAGATATGGGCTTTCGGGGGGGCAATGAGCAGTTCTTC
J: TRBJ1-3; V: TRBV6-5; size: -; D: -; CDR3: CASSYSGGSGNTIYF; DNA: TGTGCCAGCAGTTACTCGGGGGGGTCTGGAAACACCATATATTTT
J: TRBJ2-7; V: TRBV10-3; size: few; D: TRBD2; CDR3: CAISDPLTSGGVGYEQYF; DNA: TGTGCCATCAGTGACCCTCTGACTAGCGGGGGCGTTGGGTACGAGCAGTACTTC
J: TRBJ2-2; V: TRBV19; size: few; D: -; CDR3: CASSKPTRKDTGELFF; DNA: TGTGCCAGTAGTAAACCGACGAGGAAGGACACCGGGGAGCTGTTTTTT
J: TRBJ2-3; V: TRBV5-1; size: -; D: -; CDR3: CASSLGTFTDTQYF; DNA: TGCGCCAGCAGCTTGGGGACCTTCACAGATACGCAGTATTTT
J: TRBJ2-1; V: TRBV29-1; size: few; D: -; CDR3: CSVEGSGAGEQFF; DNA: TGCAGCGTTGAAGGGTCAGGGGCCGGTGAGCAGTTCTTC
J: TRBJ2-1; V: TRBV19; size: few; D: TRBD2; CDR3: CASSIRPLAGGYNEQFF; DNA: TGTGCCAGTAGTATTCGTCCCCTAGCGGGGGGCTACAATGAGCAGTTCTTC
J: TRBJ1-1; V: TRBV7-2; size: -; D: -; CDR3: CASSSGGRMNTEAFF; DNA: TGTGCCAGCAGTTCCGGGGGCAGGATGAACACTGAAGCTTTCTTT
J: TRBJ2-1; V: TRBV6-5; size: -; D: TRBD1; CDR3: CAAHTGQNPYNEQFF; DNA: TGTGCCGCTCATACGGGACAGAATCCCTACAATGAGCAGTTCTTC
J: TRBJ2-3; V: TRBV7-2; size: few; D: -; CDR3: CASSLASPDTQYF; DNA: TGTGCCAGCAGCTTAGCGAGCCCCGATACGCAGTATTTT
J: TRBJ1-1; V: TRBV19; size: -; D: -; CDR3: CASIPHQGTMNTEAFF; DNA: TGTGCCAGTATCCCACATCAGGGGACCATGAACACTGAAGCTTTCTTT
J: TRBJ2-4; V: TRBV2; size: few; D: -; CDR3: CASSEKGPGKNIQYF; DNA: TGTGCCAGCAGTGAAAAGGGGCCCGGCAAAAACATTCAGTACTTC
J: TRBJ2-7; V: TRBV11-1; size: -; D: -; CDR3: CASSLAQASYEQHF; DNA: TGTGCCAGCAGCTTAGCACAGGCCTCCTACGAGCAGCACTTC
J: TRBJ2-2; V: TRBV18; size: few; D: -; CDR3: CASSPRTLNTGELFF; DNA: TGTGCCAGCTCACCGAGGACACTGAACACCGGGGAGCTGTTTTTT
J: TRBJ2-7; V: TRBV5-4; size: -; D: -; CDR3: CASSLDSGTGEQYF; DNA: TGTGCCAGCAGCTTGGATTCAGGGACGGGGGAGCAGTACTTC
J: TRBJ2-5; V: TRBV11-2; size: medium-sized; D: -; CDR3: CASSLGHQETQYF; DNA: TGTGCCAGCAGCTTAGGGCACCAAGAGACCCAGTACTTC